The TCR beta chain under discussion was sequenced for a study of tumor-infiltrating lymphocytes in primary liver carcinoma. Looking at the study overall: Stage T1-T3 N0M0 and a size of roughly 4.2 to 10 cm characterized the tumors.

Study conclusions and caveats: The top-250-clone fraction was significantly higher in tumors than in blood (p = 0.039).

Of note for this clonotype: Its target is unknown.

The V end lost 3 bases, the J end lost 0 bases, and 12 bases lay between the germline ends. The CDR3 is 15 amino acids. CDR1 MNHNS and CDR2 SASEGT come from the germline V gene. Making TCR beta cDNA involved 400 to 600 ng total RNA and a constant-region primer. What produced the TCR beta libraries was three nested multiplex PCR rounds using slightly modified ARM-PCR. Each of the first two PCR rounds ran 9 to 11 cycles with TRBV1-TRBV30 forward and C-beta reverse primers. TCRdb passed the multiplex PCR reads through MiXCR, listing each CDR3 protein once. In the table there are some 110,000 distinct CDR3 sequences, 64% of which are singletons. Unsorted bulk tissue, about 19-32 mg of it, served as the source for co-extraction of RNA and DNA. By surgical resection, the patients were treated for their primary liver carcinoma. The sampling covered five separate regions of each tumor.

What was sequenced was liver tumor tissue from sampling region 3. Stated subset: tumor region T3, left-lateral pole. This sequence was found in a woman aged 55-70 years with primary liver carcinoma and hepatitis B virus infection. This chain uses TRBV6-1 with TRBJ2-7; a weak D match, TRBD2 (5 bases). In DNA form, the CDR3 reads TGTGCCAGCAGTGACCCAGAGGACTCCTCCTACGAGCAGTACTTC. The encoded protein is CASSDPEDSSYEQYF.